Reported below is one T cell receptor beta chain. This entry comes from a study of shared clonotypes between healthy human individuals. CD8 cells classed as naive were CD45RO-negative and positively selected for CCR7, excluding terminally differentiated effector memory CD45RA+ cells. Sequenced by immunoSEQ multiplex PCR; TCRdb stores in-frame clones only, minus some. The repertoire has around 2,000,000 clones, 90% to 95% of them found once; the top ten carry 1.7%. V lost 5 bases, J lost 2 bases, and 12 bases lay in between. Germline CDR1 reads PRHDT; CDR2 reads FYEKMQ (reference sequence). This CDR3 is built from 14 residues.

Sequencing was done on a sample of naive CD8+ T cells from PBMCs. This TCR came from a man aged 18-30 years in good health. Some clones in this sample may be carry-over from other donors' samples. The chain employs TRBV13 and TRBJ1-2; D is uncertain. The CDR3 spells CASSQTPANYGYTF. The CDR3 coding sequence is TGTGCCAGCAGCCAAACCCCAGCAAACTATGGCTACACCTTC.